Listed below are T cell receptor beta chains from one sample, sequenced in a study of long-term antiretroviral therapy in people with HIV. Sequencing was performed with immunoSEQ multiplex PCR; in TCRdb, only in-frame clones are kept and a portion is missing. The sample has tens of thousands of clones; about 93% are singletons. The specimen comprised unsorted PBMCs, sampled around 6.3 years after starting antiretroviral therapy. Receptors were obtained from a woman aged 40-49 years with HIV. Both conserved end residues are part of each CDR3. A D gene is named only where the DNA matches it firmly. Clone sizes are given selectively: once, few, many, or a class where the clone is expanded.

D gene: .
V gene: TRBV29-1
J gene: TRBJ2-1
clone size: .
CDR3 DNA: TGCAGCGTTGAAGACGGGAGCTCCTACAATGAGCAGTTCTTC
CDR3 protein: CSVEDGSSYNEQFF

D gene: .
V gene: TRBV25-1
J gene: TRBJ2-7
clone size: .
CDR3 DNA: TGTGCCAGCAGTGTCAGGAGGGGCGCTTCCTACGAGCAGTACTTC
CDR3 protein: CASSVRRGASYEQYF

D gene: TRBD1
V gene: TRBV29-1
J gene: TRBJ2-7
clone size: .
CDR3 DNA: TGCAGCGTGATGCTCCCGGGACAGGTTACCTACGAGCAGTACTTC
CDR3 protein: CSVMLPGQVTYEQYF

D gene: TRBD1
V gene: TRBV6-5
J gene: TRBJ1-4
clone size: .
CDR3 DNA: TGTGCCAGCAGTCCCCGGACAGGGAGGGAAAAACTGTTTTTT
CDR3 protein: CASSPRTGREKLFF

D gene: .
V gene: TRBV4-1
J gene: TRBJ1-6
clone size: .
CDR3 DNA: TGCGCCAGCAGCCAAGATGTGGGGAGAGGCTATTCACCCCTCCACTTT
CDR3 protein: CASSQDVGRGYSPLHF

D gene: .
V gene: TRBV18
J gene: TRBJ2-7
clone size: .
CDR3 DNA: TGTGCCAGCTCACCCGCTCTCGTCAGCTCCTACGAGCAGTACTTC
CDR3 protein: CASSPALVSSYEQYF

D gene: TRBD1
V gene: TRBV5-1
J gene: TRBJ1-1
clone size: .
CDR3 DNA: TGCGCCAGCAGCTCGTCGGGACAGTTGAACACTGAAGCTTTCTTT
CDR3 protein: CASSSSGQLNTEAFF

D gene: TRBD1
V gene: TRBV19
J gene: TRBJ1-2
clone size: .
CDR3 DNA: TGTGCCAGTAGAGGGGGAGGCGGACAGGGAATTGGTGGCTACACCTTC
CDR3 protein: CASRGGGGQGIGGYTF

D gene: .
V gene: TRBV2
J gene: TRBJ2-2
clone size: once
CDR3 DNA: TGTGCCAGCAGTGAGTTCAACACCGGGGAGCTGTTTTTT
CDR3 protein: CASSEFNTGELFF

D gene: TRBD2
V gene: TRBV2
J gene: TRBJ2-1
clone size: .
CDR3 DNA: TGTGCCAGCAGTGAACAGCGGGGGGGAAACAATGAGCAGTTCTTC
CDR3 protein: CASSEQRGGNNEQFF

D gene: .
V gene: TRBV27
J gene: TRBJ1-1
clone size: .
CDR3 DNA: TGTGCCAGCAGTTTATTAGGTGGAGTCGTCACTGAAGCTTTCTTT
CDR3 protein: CASSLLGGVVTEAFF

D gene: TRBD1
V gene: TRBV28
J gene: TRBJ1-2
clone size: .
CDR3 DNA: TGTGCCAGCAGTTTGGGACAGGGCTATGGCTACACCTTC
CDR3 protein: CASSLGQGYGYTF

D gene: TRBD2
V gene: TRBV7-3
J gene: TRBJ2-1
clone size: once
CDR3 DNA: TGTGCCAGCAGCCCCACGGATTTAGCGGGGGGGTACAATGAGCAGTTCTTC
CDR3 protein: CASSPTDLAGGYNEQFF

D gene: .
V gene: TRBV5-1
J gene: TRBJ1-5
clone size: .
CDR3 DNA: TGCGCCAGCAGACAGGGCAGCAATCAGCCCCAGCATTTT
CDR3 protein: CASRQGSNQPQHF

D gene: .
V gene: TRBV7-9
J gene: TRBJ1-2
clone size: .
CDR3 DNA: TGTGCCAGCAGCCCCCTCTCGGCGGGTGGCTACACCTTC
CDR3 protein: CASSPLSAGGYTF

D gene: TRBD1
V gene: TRBV5-8
J gene: TRBJ1-4
clone size: .
CDR3 DNA: TGTGCCAGCAACTCGGACAGGCCTAATGAAAAACTGTTTTTT
CDR3 protein: CASNSDRPNEKLFF

D gene: TRBD1
V gene: TRBV10-3
J gene: TRBJ1-2
clone size: .
CDR3 DNA: TGTGCCATCAGTCCCCGGACAGGGTCAAGTGGCTACACCTTC
CDR3 protein: CAISPRTGSSGYTF

D gene: .
V gene: TRBV7-9
J gene: TRBJ2-3
clone size: .
CDR3 DNA: TGTGCCAGCAGCCCCCCCTCAGTGGATACGCAGTATTTT
CDR3 protein: CASSPPSVDTQYF

D gene: .
V gene: TRBV4-1
J gene: TRBJ1-2
clone size: .
CDR3 DNA: TGCGCCAGCAGCCAAGGTCCAACAGATTCCTATGGCTACACCTTC
CDR3 protein: CASSQGPTDSYGYTF

D gene: .
V gene: TRBV14
J gene: TRBJ2-5
clone size: .
CDR3 DNA: TGTGCCAGCAGCCAAGAGGGTAGAGTCCAAGAGACCCAGTACTTC
CDR3 protein: CASSQEGRVQETQYF

D gene: TRBD1
V gene: TRBV2
J gene: TRBJ1-6
clone size: .
CDR3 DNA: TGTGCCAGCCCTGGGACAGGAGGAGGTTCACCCCTCCACTTT
CDR3 protein: CASPGTGGGSPLHF

D gene: TRBD1
V gene: TRBV19
J gene: TRBJ1-2
clone size: .
CDR3 DNA: TGTGCCAGTAGTATGGGACAGAACTATGGCTACACCTTC
CDR3 protein: CASSMGQNYGYTF

D gene: .
V gene: TRBV4-1
J gene: TRBJ2-1
clone size: .
CDR3 DNA: TGCGCCAGCAGCCCTACAACTAGGTTGAATGAGCAGTTCTTC
CDR3 protein: CASSPTTRLNEQFF

D gene: TRBD1
V gene: TRBV7-2
J gene: TRBJ1-2
clone size: .
CDR3 DNA: TGTGCCAGCAGTCGGACAGGGGTAAACTATGGCTACACCTTC
CDR3 protein: CASSRTGVNYGYTF

D gene: TRBD2
V gene: TRBV5-8
J gene: TRBJ2-3
clone size: .
CDR3 DNA: TGTGCCAGCAGCTTGGTCCTAGCGGCTAGCACAGATACGCAGTATTTT
CDR3 protein: CASSLVLAASTDTQYF

D gene: TRBD2
V gene: TRBV19
J gene: TRBJ2-2
clone size: .
CDR3 DNA: TGTGCCAGTAGTAAGGGAGTACTAGCGGGGGGGTTCACCGGGGAGCTGTTTTTT
CDR3 protein: CASSKGVLAGGFTGELFF

D gene: TRBD1
V gene: TRBV5-1
J gene: TRBJ1-2
clone size: .
CDR3 DNA: TGCGCCAGCAGCTACCCCCGGGACAGGGGAATTGGCGACTATGGCTACACCTTC
CDR3 protein: CASSYPRDRGIGDYGYTF

D gene: .
V gene: TRBV5-1
J gene: TRBJ2-3
clone size: .
CDR3 DNA: TGCGCCAGCAGCGACGCTAGCGCTAGCACAGATACGCAGTATTTT
CDR3 protein: CASSDASASTDTQYF

D gene: .
V gene: TRBV6-5
J gene: TRBJ1-6
clone size: .
CDR3 DNA: TGTGCCAGCAGTTCTGGTGATTCACCCCTCCACTTT
CDR3 protein: CASSSGDSPLHF

D gene: .
V gene: TRBV10-3
J gene: TRBJ1-2
clone size: .
CDR3 DNA: TGTGCCATCAGTCACGGAGGGTACTATGGCTACACCTTC
CDR3 protein: CAISHGGYYGYTF

D gene: .
V gene: TRBV6-5
J gene: TRBJ1-5
clone size: .
CDR3 DNA: TGTGCCAGCAGTAACCCCCGTTCCTTTACCCAGCATTTT
CDR3 protein: CASSNPRSFTQHF

D gene: .
V gene: TRBV1
J gene: TRBJ1-2
clone size: .
CDR3 DNA: TGCACCAGCAGCCAGGGACAGCACGGTGGCTACACCTTC
CDR3 protein: CTSSQGQHGGYTF

D gene: TRBD2
V gene: TRBV12-5
J gene: TRBJ2-5
clone size: .
CDR3 DNA: TGTGCTAGTGGTTTGGCTAGCGGGGGGGGTCGGGAGACCCAGTACTTC
CDR3 protein: CASGLASGGGRETQYF

D gene: TRBD1
V gene: TRBV2
J gene: TRBJ1-2
clone size: .
CDR3 DNA: TGTGCCAGCAGCCAGGACAGGGTGGAACATCACACCTTC
CDR3 protein: CASSQDRVEHHTF

D gene: .
V gene: TRBV6-5
J gene: TRBJ2-1
clone size: .
CDR3 DNA: TGTGCCAGCAGCGAGTTGGGTGAGCAGTTCTTC
CDR3 protein: CASSELGEQFF

D gene: .
V gene: TRBV9
J gene: TRBJ1-2
clone size: .
CDR3 DNA: TGTGCCAGCAGCGTAAACAGGGAGGGCTACACCTTC
CDR3 protein: CASSVNREGYTF

D gene: .
V gene: TRBV9
J gene: TRBJ2-7
clone size: .
CDR3 DNA: TGTGCCAGCAGCGTAGGGGGGGACAGTTACGAGCAGTACTTC
CDR3 protein: CASSVGGDSYEQYF

D gene: .
V gene: TRBV28
J gene: TRBJ1-1
clone size: .
CDR3 DNA: TGTGCCAGCTTTTCCTCAGGGCGGGCAAGCGGGACTGAAGCTTTCTTT
CDR3 protein: CASFSSGRASGTEAFF

D gene: .
V gene: TRBV7-9
J gene: TRBJ1-4
clone size: .
CDR3 DNA: TGTGCCAGCAGCTTACAGGGAACTAATGAAAAACTGTTTTTT
CDR3 protein: CASSLQGTNEKLFF

D gene: TRBD1
V gene: TRBV7-9
J gene: TRBJ1-1
clone size: .
CDR3 DNA: TGTGCCAGCAGCTCCCAGGGGGAGGCCACTGAAGCTTTCTTT
CDR3 protein: CASSSQGEATEAFF

D gene: .
V gene: TRBV5-1
J gene: TRBJ2-2
clone size: once
CDR3 DNA: TGCGCCAGCAGCTTAGGGGGTCTTAACACCGGGGAGCTGTTTTTT
CDR3 protein: CASSLGGLNTGELFF